Listed below are T cell receptor beta chains from one sample, sequenced in a study of blood T cell repertoires in COVID-19. Profiled with immunoSEQ multiplex PCR; TCRdb holds only in-frame clones, not every one. This sample has 410,000 or so clones, with roughly 90% found just once. Specimen: peripheral blood. These receptors all stem from a woman in her 40s with COVID-19, enrolled during active disease. CDR3s include the opening cysteine and the closing phenylalanine or tryptophan. Each record gives: J gene, clone size, D gene, CDR3 length, V gene, CDR3 protein, CDR3 DNA. The D gene is left open where the match is weak. Where a row states a size, it is once, few, many or the class of an expanded clone; other rows omit it.

j_call: TRBJ1-1
clone_size: -
d_call: TRBD1
cdr3_length: 14
v_call: TRBV19
cdr3_aa: CASSWGTANTEAFF
cdr3_nt: TGTGCCAGTAGTTGGGGGACAGCGAACACTGAAGCTTTCTTT

j_call: TRBJ1-4
clone_size: -
d_call: TRBD1
cdr3_length: 14
v_call: TRBV28
cdr3_aa: CASSLVGQKEKLFF
cdr3_nt: TGTGCCAGCAGTTTAGTGGGACAGAAGGAAAAACTGTTTTTT

j_call: TRBJ1-1
clone_size: -
d_call: -
cdr3_length: 13
v_call: TRBV14
cdr3_aa: CASSAGVGTEAFF
cdr3_nt: TGTGCCAGCAGCGCCGGGGTCGGCACTGAAGCTTTCTTT

j_call: TRBJ2-1
clone_size: once
d_call: TRBD2
cdr3_length: 17
v_call: TRBV9
cdr3_aa: CASSVGFGLAGANEQFF
cdr3_nt: TGTGCCAGCAGCGTAGGATTTGGGCTAGCGGGAGCCAATGAGCAGTTCTTC

j_call: TRBJ2-2
clone_size: -
d_call: -
cdr3_length: 15
v_call: TRBV5-1
cdr3_aa: CASSFLTGRIGELFF
cdr3_nt: TGCGCCAGCAGCTTTCTAACAGGGCGCATCGGGGAGCTGTTTTTT

j_call: TRBJ2-1
clone_size: -
d_call: TRBD2
cdr3_length: 16
v_call: TRBV4-1
cdr3_aa: CASSQGRLAGGNEQFF
cdr3_nt: TGCGCCAGCAGCCAAGGGAGACTAGCGGGGGGCAATGAGCAGTTCTTC

j_call: TRBJ2-3
clone_size: -
d_call: TRBD2
cdr3_length: 17
v_call: TRBV5-4
cdr3_aa: CASSLAWSGGGTDTQYF
cdr3_nt: TGTGCCAGCAGCCTGGCGTGGTCGGGAGGGGGGACAGATACGCAGTATTTT

j_call: TRBJ2-7
clone_size: -
d_call: -
cdr3_length: 16
v_call: TRBV5-8
cdr3_aa: CASSLGGAGRFHEQYF
cdr3_nt: TGTGCCAGCAGCTTGGGTGGTGCAGGGAGGTTCCACGAGCAGTACTTC

j_call: TRBJ1-1
clone_size: -
d_call: TRBD1
cdr3_length: 14
v_call: TRBV5-4
cdr3_aa: CASSLRQGDTEAFF
cdr3_nt: TGTGCCAGCAGCTTGAGACAGGGAGACACTGAAGCTTTCTTT

j_call: TRBJ1-6
clone_size: few
d_call: -
cdr3_length: 17
v_call: TRBV7-9
cdr3_aa: CASSSGDGGIYNSPLHF
cdr3_nt: TGTGCCAGCAGCTCCGGGGACGGAGGGATCTATAATTCACCCCTCCACTTT

j_call: TRBJ1-1
clone_size: few
d_call: -
cdr3_length: 13
v_call: TRBV9
cdr3_aa: CASSGGVYTEAFF
cdr3_nt: TGTGCCAGCAGCGGGGGGGTATACACTGAAGCTTTCTTT

j_call: TRBJ1-6
clone_size: once
d_call: -
cdr3_length: 13
v_call: TRBV5-1
cdr3_aa: CASSLAFSSPLHF
cdr3_nt: TGCGCCAGCAGCTTGGCTTTTTCCTCACCCCTCCACTTT

j_call: TRBJ2-1
clone_size: -
d_call: TRBD2
cdr3_length: 16
v_call: TRBV25-1
cdr3_aa: CASSESGGDTYNEQFF
cdr3_nt: TGTGCCAGCAGTGAATCGGGGGGGGACACCTACAATGAGCAGTTCTTC

j_call: TRBJ2-1
clone_size: -
d_call: -
cdr3_length: 15
v_call: TRBV5-1
cdr3_aa: CASSRLQKHYNEQFF
cdr3_nt: TGCGCCAGCAGCCGCTTGCAGAAACACTACAATGAGCAGTTCTTC

j_call: TRBJ1-2
clone_size: -
d_call: TRBD1
cdr3_length: 14
v_call: TRBV2
cdr3_aa: CASREPGQGSGYTF
cdr3_nt: TGTGCCAGCAGGGAACCGGGACAGGGCTCTGGCTACACCTTC

j_call: TRBJ2-5
clone_size: -
d_call: -
cdr3_length: 15
v_call: TRBV12-5
cdr3_aa: CASAQGQGGKETQYF
cdr3_nt: TGTGCTAGTGCCCAGGGGCAGGGGGGAAAAGAGACCCAGTACTTC

j_call: TRBJ2-2
clone_size: -
d_call: -
cdr3_length: 16
v_call: TRBV9
cdr3_aa: CASSAPPTGRTGELFF
cdr3_nt: TGTGCCAGCAGCGCGCCTCCGACAGGGAGGACCGGGGAGCTGTTTTTT

j_call: TRBJ2-3
clone_size: few
d_call: TRBD2
cdr3_length: 13
v_call: TRBV28
cdr3_aa: CASSSATSAARNF
cdr3_nt: TGTGCCAGCAGTTCGGCGACTAGCGCGGCCAGGAATTTT

j_call: TRBJ2-5
clone_size: -
d_call: TRBD1
cdr3_length: 14
v_call: TRBV4-1
cdr3_aa: CASSVRQGWETQYF
cdr3_nt: TGCGCCAGCAGCGTAAGACAGGGATGGGAGACCCAGTACTTC

j_call: TRBJ1-2
clone_size: few
d_call: TRBD1
cdr3_length: 13
v_call: TRBV27
cdr3_aa: CASSSGQGSGYTF
cdr3_nt: TGTGCCAGCAGTTCCGGACAGGGAAGTGGCTACACCTTC

j_call: TRBJ2-3
clone_size: few
d_call: TRBD2
cdr3_length: 17
v_call: TRBV5-6
cdr3_aa: CASSPTLAGPYTDTQYF
cdr3_nt: TGTGCCAGCAGCCCCACACTAGCGGGGCCGTACACAGATACGCAGTATTTT

j_call: TRBJ1-4
clone_size: few
d_call: TRBD1
cdr3_length: 16
v_call: TRBV2
cdr3_aa: CASTLQGAGTNEKLFF
cdr3_nt: TGTGCCAGCACTTTACAGGGGGCAGGGACTAATGAAAAACTGTTTTTT

j_call: TRBJ2-5
clone_size: -
d_call: TRBD2
cdr3_length: 18
v_call: TRBV6-2/TRBV6-3
cdr3_aa: CASSYSKGLAGPQETQYF
cdr3_nt: TGTGCCAGCAGTTACTCGAAAGGACTAGCGGGACCCCAAGAGACCCAGTACTTC

j_call: TRBJ2-5
clone_size: -
d_call: TRBD2
cdr3_length: 15
v_call: TRBV6-1
cdr3_aa: CASSEAGGLGETQYF
cdr3_nt: TGTGCCAGCAGTGAAGCGGGAGGGTTAGGAGAGACCCAGTACTTC

j_call: TRBJ2-3
clone_size: -
d_call: TRBD2
cdr3_length: 16
v_call: TRBV7-3
cdr3_aa: CASSLTAGGSPDTQYF
cdr3_nt: TGTGCCAGCAGCTTAACAGCGGGAGGGTCCCCAGATACGCAGTATTTT

j_call: TRBJ1-5
clone_size: -
d_call: -
cdr3_length: 14
v_call: TRBV9
cdr3_aa: CASSVGSSHQPQHF
cdr3_nt: TGTGCCAGCAGCGTAGGGAGCTCCCATCAGCCCCAGCATTTT

j_call: TRBJ2-2
clone_size: few
d_call: -
cdr3_length: 15
v_call: TRBV14
cdr3_aa: CASSQDGLNTGELFF
cdr3_nt: TGTGCCAGCAGCCAAGATGGCCTGAACACCGGGGAGCTGTTTTTT

j_call: TRBJ1-1
clone_size: -
d_call: -
cdr3_length: 13
v_call: TRBV18
cdr3_aa: CASSPPTRTEAFF
cdr3_nt: TGTGCCAGCTCACCACCCACCAGGACTGAAGCTTTCTTT

j_call: TRBJ1-1
clone_size: -
d_call: TRBD1
cdr3_length: 15
v_call: TRBV9
cdr3_aa: CASSAGTGVDTEAFF
cdr3_nt: TGTGCCAGCAGCGCGGGGACAGGGGTGGACACTGAAGCTTTCTTT

j_call: TRBJ1-6
clone_size: -
d_call: TRBD1
cdr3_length: 18
v_call: TRBV19
cdr3_aa: CASSIDRSGTAHNSPLHF
cdr3_nt: TGTGCCAGTAGTATAGATCGTTCCGGGACAGCTCATAATTCACCCCTCCACTTT

j_call: TRBJ2-7
clone_size: once
d_call: -
cdr3_length: 12
v_call: TRBV7-9
cdr3_aa: CATKNRENEQYF
cdr3_nt: TGTGCCACGAAGAACAGGGAGAACGAGCAGTACTTC

j_call: TRBJ2-1
clone_size: -
d_call: TRBD2
cdr3_length: 15
v_call: TRBV27
cdr3_aa: CASGSGGLAGVEQFF
cdr3_nt: TGTGCCAGCGGGAGTGGGGGTCTAGCGGGAGTTGAGCAGTTCTTC

j_call: TRBJ2-7
clone_size: -
d_call: -
cdr3_length: 12
v_call: TRBV2
cdr3_aa: CASSAQGYEQYF
cdr3_nt: TGTGCCAGCAGCGCACAGGGCTACGAGCAGTACTTC

j_call: TRBJ1-4
clone_size: -
d_call: -
cdr3_length: 16
v_call: TRBV28
cdr3_aa: CASSRQGTGVNEKLFF
cdr3_nt: TGTGCCAGCAGCCGCCAGGGAACGGGCGTTAATGAAAAACTGTTTTTT

j_call: TRBJ1-3
clone_size: -
d_call: TRBD1
cdr3_length: 13
v_call: TRBV19
cdr3_aa: CASLRGPGNTIYF
cdr3_nt: TGTGCCAGTTTAAGGGGGCCTGGAAACACCATATATTTT

j_call: TRBJ1-1
clone_size: -
d_call: -
cdr3_length: 15
v_call: TRBV29-1
cdr3_aa: CSVSYPLGRNTEAFF
cdr3_nt: TGCAGCGTTTCATACCCCTTGGGGAGGAACACTGAAGCTTTCTTT

j_call: TRBJ2-7
clone_size: -
d_call: -
cdr3_length: 14
v_call: TRBV7-2
cdr3_aa: CASSLGAEFYEQYF
cdr3_nt: TGTGCCAGCAGCTTAGGGGCTGAGTTCTACGAGCAGTACTTC

j_call: TRBJ2-7
clone_size: few
d_call: -
cdr3_length: 17
v_call: TRBV19
cdr3_aa: CASSINNVAGSTYEQYF
cdr3_nt: TGTGCCAGTAGTATAAATAACGTGGCGGGTTCTACCTACGAGCAGTACTTC